This TCR beta chain was captured in a study of blood T cell repertoires in COVID-19. Germline V gene data show CDR1 as KGHSH and CDR2 as LQKENI. Trimming shortened V by 2 bases and J by 4 bases, and 11 bases separated the two germline ends. CDR3 length: 14 amino acids. Only in-frame clones appear in the TCRdb table, and some are missing; sequencing was by immunoSEQ multiplex PCR. The sample consists of 75,000 or so clones, approximately 88% of them appearing once. Material: peripheral blood. This TCR came from a man between 65 and 80 years old with acute or convalescent COVID-19. The chain has TRBV18 and TRBJ1-1, with a weak D call TRBD1 (5 bases). Here the CDR3 reads CASSPISGRTEAFF. The CDR3 coding sequence is TGTGCCAGCTCACCAATTTCAGGGCGCACTGAAGCTTTCTTT.